The source of this T cell receptor (beta chain) is a study of OX40 agonist ivuxolimab in advanced cancers. Background on the study: Each patient was given ivuxolimab into a vein every 2 weeks, at 0.01 to 10 mg/kg.

The CDR3 extends over 18 amino acids. Germline V gene data show CDR1 as MRHNA and CDR2 as SNTAGT. V lost 5 bases and J 1 base, leaving 24 bases between the germline ends. This table comes from immunoSEQ multiplex PCR, and its TCRdb copy is limited to in-frame clones, with some not included. Seen here are some 70,000 clones, 88% observed once, and the top ten hold around 0.96%. The TCR sequence derives from an adult with an advanced solid tumor such as melanoma, head and neck, liver or kidney cancer. The source was CD4+ or CD8+ T cells sorted from blood, collected in a trial of the OX40 agonist ivuxolimab. The V gene is TRBV6-4, the J gene TRBJ2-7; D might be TRBD1 or TRBD2, each matching 6 bases. The CDR3 coding sequence is TGTGCCAGCAGTTACCACTCCTGGAGGGGGGCCTCGTCCTACGAGCAGTACTTC. Translated, it gives CASSYHSWRGASSYEQYF.